This entry is about one T cell receptor (beta chain). This clone turned up a few times. Its binding antigen is unknown. One base away there is no much larger clone; base qualities are not given. Patients with a history of autoimmune disease or receiving systemic immunosuppression were excluded from the trial. In every dose cohort, peripheral blood was drawn for TCR sequencing at baseline, cycle 4 day 1, and cycle 7 day 1. Samples were obtained from an open-label, multicenter, first-in-human phase I dose-escalation trial of ivuxolimab. Adults with locally advanced or metastatic melanoma, renal cell carcinoma, hepatocellular carcinoma or head and neck squamous cell carcinoma were enrolled in the trial. CD4+ and CD8+ T cells were sorted separately from peripheral blood before TCR sequencing. The sample belongs to a study of OX40 agonist ivuxolimab in advanced cancers. About the investigation overall: The costimulatory receptor OX40 (CD134) was targeted by ivuxolimab, a fully human IgG2 agonistic monoclonal antibody. Of the 50 to 55 patients in dose escalation, 19 had hepatocellular carcinoma, approximately 15 had melanoma, 9 had renal cell carcinoma and 9 had head and neck cancer. Three dose-escalation patients achieved partial responses, one with hepatocellular carcinoma and two with cutaneous melanoma. Intravenous ivuxolimab was administered to patients every 2 weeks at six dose levels: 0.01, 0.1, 0.3, 1.5, 3 and 10 mg/kg. The dose-escalation cohort was over 70% male with a mean age of 60 years, ranging from roughly 23 to 79. The monotherapy dose-escalation portion (N of about 49 patients) of the phase I ivuxolimab trial is reported in the paper. Peripheral TCRbeta sequencing aimed to test whether ivuxolimab altered TCR sequence diversity and caused clonal T-cell expansion. Patients were allowed to have had prior anti-PD-1, anti-PD-L1 or anti-CTLA-4 therapy, and about 40% of the dose-escalation patients had been treated with checkpoint inhibitors. Overall results and qualifications from the work: Which antigens the clonally expanded peripheral T cells were specific for was not determined. In partial responders in the 0.1-3.0 mg/kg groups, normalized peripheral clonal expansion was found to be among the lowest, especially among CD8+ T cells. Low levels of normalized T-cell clonal expansion were also shown by some nonresponding patients. After ivuxolimab, expanded clones were on average more numerous among CD8+ T cells than among CD4+ T cells. At doses of 0.1 to 3.0 mg/kg, clonal expansion of both CD4+ and CD8+ T cells in blood was seen between baseline and week 6.

As encoded in the germline V gene, CDR1 is SNHLY while CDR2 is FYNNEI. Counted from cysteine to phenylalanine, this CDR3 has 15 amino acids. Solely the CDR3 DNA is kept, with 45 bases framed from the first base. V loses 4 bases of germline sequence and J loses 4 bases, and the interval between the two ends is 16 bases. For sequencing of the TCRbeta CDR3 region, genomic DNA was extracted from the sorted cells. TCRbeta CDR3 regions were sequenced using the immunoSEQ Assay. Held by TCRdb, this immuneACCESS table contains in-frame sequences only and omits some clones. Under half of the omission traces to an unresolved V gene where checked; the cause of the rest is unknown. For this sample the table gives over 55,000 clones, of which 83% were detected only once. Clones ranked in the top ten supply approximately 0.64% of the sample.

The TCR originated in an adult with an advanced solid tumor such as melanoma, head and neck, liver or kidney cancer. The rearranged segments are TRBV2 and TRBJ1-2, and TRBD1 may be the D gene, going by 5 matching bases. This specimen consisted of CD4+ or CD8+ T cells sorted from blood, obtained in a trial of the OX40 agonist ivuxolimab. The DNA reads TGTGCCAGCAGTGTCGGTGGGGACGCCTCCTATGGCTACACCTTC. This is translated as CASSVGGDASYGYTF.